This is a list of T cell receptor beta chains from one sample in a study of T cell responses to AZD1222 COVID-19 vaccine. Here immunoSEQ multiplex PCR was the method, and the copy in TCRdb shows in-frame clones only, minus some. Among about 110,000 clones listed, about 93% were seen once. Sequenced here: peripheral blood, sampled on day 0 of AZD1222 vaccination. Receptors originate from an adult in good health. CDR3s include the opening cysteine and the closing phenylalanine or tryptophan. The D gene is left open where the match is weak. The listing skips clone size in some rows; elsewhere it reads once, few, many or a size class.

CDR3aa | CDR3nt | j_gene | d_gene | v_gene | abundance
CASSEGLNYGYTF | TGTGCCAGCAGTGAGGGGCTAAACTATGGCTACACCTTC | TRBJ1-2 | . | TRBV5-5 | .
CASSGAAYEQYF | TGTGCCAGCAGCGGGGCGGCCTACGAGCAGTACTTC | TRBJ2-7 | . | TRBV5-5 | few
CASSPQALTGRAYEQYF | TGCGCCAGCAGCCCCCAGGCCCTGACAGGGAGAGCCTACGAGCAGTACTTC | TRBJ2-7 | TRBD1 | TRBV4-1 | .
CASSFGGTGYSYEQYF | TGTGCCAGCAGTTTCGGGGGGACAGGGTATTCCTACGAGCAGTACTTC | TRBJ2-7 | TRBD1 | TRBV6-6 | once
CASSLESGASALTQYF | TGTGCCAGCAGCTTAGAATCAGGGGCCAGCGCACTTACGCAGTATTTT | TRBJ2-3 | . | TRBV7-8 | .
CASRPTGFVKGYTF | TGTGCCAGCAGACCTACAGGTTTCGTAAAGGGCTACACCTTC | TRBJ1-2 | . | TRBV5-6 | .
CASSTGPRVGYTF | TGTGCCAGCAGCACAGGCCCCCGGGTTGGCTACACCTTC | TRBJ1-2 | . | TRBV11-2 | .
CASSYPQGRGNTEAFF | TGTGCCAGCAGTTACCCGCAGGGTAGGGGGAACACTGAAGCTTTCTTT | TRBJ1-1 | . | TRBV6-5 | .
CASSSAGGWEEQYF | TGTGCCAGCAGCTCGGCAGGGGGATGGGAGGAGCAGTACTTC | TRBJ2-7 | TRBD1 | TRBV7-2 | .
CASTQGQGAQGNTIYF | TGTGCCAGCACACAGGGACAGGGGGCGCAAGGAAACACCATATATTTT | TRBJ1-3 | TRBD1 | TRBV7-2 | .
CASSQASYGYTF | TGTGCCAGCAGCCAAGCCAGCTATGGCTACACCTTC | TRBJ1-2 | . | TRBV3-1/TRBV3-2 | few